The clone carrying this T cell receptor beta chain has at least ten counts. A single record per CDR3 protein comes from TCRdb applying MiXCR to the RACE reads. The sample records approximately 400,000 distinct CDR3 sequences, approximately 5.1% being singletons. This sample was included in a study of human T cells and chemical hapten exposure. The time point was: pre-sensitization, week 0. Treatment denoted: therapeutic diphenylcyclopropenone sensitization with weekly scalp DPC. The CDR3 is 18 residues long. V lost 5 bases and J 1 base, leaving 22 bases between the germline ends. Germline-derived CDR1 and CDR2 are SNHLY and FYNNEI.

The chain carries TRBV2 and TRBJ2-3, with D perhaps matching TRBD1 (6 bases). The receptor was derived from a woman aged 45-65 years with alopecia areata. Some clones in this sample may be carry-over from other donors' samples. This material consisted of whole blood, taken in connection with sensitization to the hapten diphenylcyclopropenone (DPC). In DNA, the CDR3 is TGTGCCAGCAGTACCCGGGACACACCCTTCCTACGCACAGATACGCAGTATTTT. Amino acids: CASSTRDTPFLRTDTQYF.